What follows is one T cell receptor beta chain and its context. This sample stems from a study of blood T cell repertoires in COVID-19. On the study more broadly: The study drew acute and convalescent COVID-19 samples from the United States, Italy and Spain.

Trimming left V 5 bases short and J 2 bases short, with 9 bases between. The V gene's germline CDR1 is GTSNPN and CDR2 SVGIG (reference sequence). The CDR3 has 12 amino acids. TCRdb's table, derived via immunoSEQ multiplex PCR, lists solely in-frame clones and lacks some. The table has 120,000 or so clones, approximately 90% seen once. The receptor's source is a man aged 35-49 years with acute or convalescent COVID-19. The sample consisted of peripheral blood. The V call is TRBV30, the J call TRBJ1-2; TRBD1 might be the D (5 bases). DNA of the CDR3: TGTGCCTGGGACAGTAGCAACTATGGCTACACCTTC. This encodes CAWDSSNYGYTF.